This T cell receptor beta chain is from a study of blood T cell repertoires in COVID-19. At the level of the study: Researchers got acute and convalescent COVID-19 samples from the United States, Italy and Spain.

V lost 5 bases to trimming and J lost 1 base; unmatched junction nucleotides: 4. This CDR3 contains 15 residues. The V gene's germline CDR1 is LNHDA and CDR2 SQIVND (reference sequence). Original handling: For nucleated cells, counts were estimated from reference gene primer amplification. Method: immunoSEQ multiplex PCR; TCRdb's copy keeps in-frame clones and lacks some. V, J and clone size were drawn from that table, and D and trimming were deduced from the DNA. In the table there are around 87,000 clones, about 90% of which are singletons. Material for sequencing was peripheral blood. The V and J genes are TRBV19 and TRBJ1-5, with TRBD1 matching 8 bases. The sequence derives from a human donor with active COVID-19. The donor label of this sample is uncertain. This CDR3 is CASSLGQVSNQPQHF. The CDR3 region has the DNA TGTGCCAGTAGTCTGGGACAGGTCAGCAATCAGCCCCAGCATTTT. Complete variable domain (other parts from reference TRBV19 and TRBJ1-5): DGGITQSPKYLFRKEGQNVTLSCEQNLNHDAMYWYRQDPGQGLRLIYYSQIVNDFQKGDIAEGYSVSREKKESFPLTVTSAQKNPTAFYLCASSLGQVSNQPQHFGDGTRLSIL.